The clone carrying this T cell receptor beta chain was observed a handful of times. The data stem from a study of beta chain features in type 1 diabetes. Expressed TCRB transcripts were sequenced, since all the RNA that had been isolated was reverse transcribed. Assay used: immunoSEQ multiplex PCR; TCRdb lists only in-frame clones, some missing. The sample holds around 300,000 clones; 8% are singletons and the top ten take more than 0.9%. Germline V CDR1 and CDR2: SGHAT, FQNNGV. V was shortened by 1 base and J by 2 bases, with 11 bases between the two germline ends. The CDR3 contains 15 residues. Sequencing was carried out using central memory CD4+ T cells from blood. This rearrangement joins TRBV11-2 to TRBJ2-5; D is ambiguous. The receptor was derived from a young woman in good health. In DNA, the CDR3 is TGTGCCAGCAGCTTAGTAGACCTGCCACAAGAGACCCAGTACTTC. Translation: CASSLVDLPQETQYF.